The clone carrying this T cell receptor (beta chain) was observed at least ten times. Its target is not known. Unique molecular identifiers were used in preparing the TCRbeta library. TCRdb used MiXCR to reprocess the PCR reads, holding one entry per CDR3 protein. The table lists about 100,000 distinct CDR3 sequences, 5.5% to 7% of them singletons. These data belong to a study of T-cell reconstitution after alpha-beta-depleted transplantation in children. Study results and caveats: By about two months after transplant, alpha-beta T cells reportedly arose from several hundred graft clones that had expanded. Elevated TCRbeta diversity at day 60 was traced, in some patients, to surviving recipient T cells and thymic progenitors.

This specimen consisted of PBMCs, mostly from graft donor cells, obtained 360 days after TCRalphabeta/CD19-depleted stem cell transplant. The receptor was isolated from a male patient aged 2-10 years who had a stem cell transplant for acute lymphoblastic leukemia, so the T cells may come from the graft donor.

The CDR3 is CASSQATGGVTEAFF. The DNA of the CDR3 is TGCGCCAGCAGCCAAGCTACAGGGGGAGTCACTGAAGCTTTCTTT. The chain employs TRBV4-3 and TRBJ1-1; 8 bases align to TRBD1. CDR3 length equals 15 residues. Germline V gene data show CDR1 as LGHNA and CDR2 as YSLEER. V was pared by 1 base and J by 4 bases, with 5 bases of the junction left unmatched.